These T cell receptor beta chains were read from a single sample in a study of blood T cell repertoires in COVID-19. Assay used: immunoSEQ multiplex PCR; TCRdb lists only in-frame clones, some missing. The data contain just over 150,000 clones, 85% to 95% of them singletons. The sample consisted of peripheral blood. The receptors originated from a woman aged 45-59 years with acute or convalescent COVID-19. CDR3s include the opening cysteine and the closing phenylalanine or tryptophan. Fields, in order: V gene, CDR3 protein.

V: TRBV7-7; CDR3: CASRQGHHSNTGELFF
V: TRBV15; CDR3: CATSRDSSATSGNTIYF
V: TRBV7-2; CDR3: CASSLSGTSTTDTQYF
V: TRBV5-4; CDR3: CASRTAGDRYEQYF
V: TRBV30; CDR3: CAWSGGTGDNQPQHF
V: TRBV4-3; CDR3: CASSQREGEGYTF
V: TRBV19; CDR3: CASTGFSPGDYGYTF
V: TRBV10-3; CDR3: CAISELCPWAGGEAPRDEQYF
V: TRBV25-1; CDR3: CASSDPGGMETQYF
V: TRBV28; CDR3: CASSSPIAGVYADTQYF
V: TRBV19; CDR3: CASSIGQGDNQPQHF
V: TRBV2; CDR3: CASSEAGQTTQYF
V: TRBV6-5; CDR3: CASSTGSNQPQHF
V: TRBV30; CDR3: CAWSANAGTGTRYTF
V: TRBV6-2/TRBV6-3; CDR3: CASSYEMTGGTGELFF
V: TRBV18; CDR3: CASSRPAGGRNEQFF
V: TRBV9; CDR3: CASSVRGWETQYF
V: TRBV28; CDR3: CASSFLNGQGNTEAFF
V: TRBV7-7; CDR3: CASSVGQGTGELFF
V: TRBV30; CDR3: CAWSVTSGGAYEQYF
V: TRBV18; CDR3: CASSPSGQMNTEAFF
V: TRBV15; CDR3: CATRGDSPREGSNQPQHF
V: TRBV19; CDR3: CASYSPGLATGELFF
V: TRBV28; CDR3: CASSSGGENTEAFF
V: TRBV4-3; CDR3: CASSHRLSGETQYF
V: TRBV19; CDR3: CASSIPSSPIYGYTF
V: TRBV3-1/TRBV3-2; CDR3: CASSPDSYNEQFF
V: TRBV7-9; CDR3: CASSLDIRGKYGYTF
V: TRBV6-5; CDR3: CASSYFAGGADEQFF
V: TRBV7-2; CDR3: CASSLGPGLAWNEQFF
V: TRBV24-1; CDR3: CATSDPGTGDGYTF
V: TRBV9; CDR3: CASSVGGGLGNEQFF
V: TRBV7-2; CDR3: CASSFRTGGGNSPLHF
V: TRBV2; CDR3: CASSYYGTDDPYGAFF
V: TRBV9; CDR3: CASSVVDINSPLHF
V: TRBV7-9; CDR3: CASSLASGGVNTGELFF
V: TRBV6-5; CDR3: CASRTGHSDTEAFF
V: TRBV21-1; CDR3: CASSKPRTSGPTYEQYF
V: TRBV7-9; CDR3: CASSRGWENTYEQYF
V: TRBV28; CDR3: CASRSNNHEQYF
V: TRBV21-1; CDR3: CASRPYAVIYEQYF
V: TRBV30; CDR3: CAWSGGSGTGELFF
V: TRBV18; CDR3: CATVLQTASTRYTF
V: TRBV12-3/TRBV12-4; CDR3: CASRGISGETQYF
V: TRBV24-1; CDR3: CATSGKGGDYNEQFF
V: TRBV6-6; CDR3: CASSGGQNSGNTIYF
V: TRBV29-1; CDR3: CSVIGDRGPEQYF
V: TRBV28; CDR3: CASSLLAGDSYEQYF
V: TRBV7-2; CDR3: CASSLSPVQETQYF
V: TRBV19; CDR3: CASSPRQGLTEAFF
V: TRBV30; CDR3: CASLGEGRYEQYF
V: TRBV9; CDR3: CASTHQGRTGSRWYEQFF
V: TRBV6-5; CDR3: CASSLLVQPYEQYF
V: TRBV3-1/TRBV3-2; CDR3: CASSQMFSRSGANVLTF
V: TRBV6-2/TRBV6-3; CDR3: CASSSAPPGYNEQFF
V: TRBV27; CDR3: CASSLQGDTYEQYF
V: TRBV6-5; CDR3: CASSYSGRAPLGYTF
V: TRBV28; CDR3: CASSTSTGIHEQYF
V: TRBV28; CDR3: CASCTGQGGEKLFF
V: TRBV24-1; CDR3: CATSDPTGSGNTIYF